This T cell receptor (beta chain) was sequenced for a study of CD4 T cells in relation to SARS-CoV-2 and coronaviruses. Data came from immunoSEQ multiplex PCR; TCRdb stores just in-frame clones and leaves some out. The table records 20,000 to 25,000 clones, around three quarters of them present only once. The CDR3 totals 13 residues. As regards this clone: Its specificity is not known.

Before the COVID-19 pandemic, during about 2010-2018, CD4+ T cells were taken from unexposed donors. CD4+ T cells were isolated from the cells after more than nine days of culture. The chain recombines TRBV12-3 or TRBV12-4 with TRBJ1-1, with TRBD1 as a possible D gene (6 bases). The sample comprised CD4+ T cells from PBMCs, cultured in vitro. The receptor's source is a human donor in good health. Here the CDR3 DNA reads TGTGCGGGGGGGGACACCTCGAACACTGAAGCTTTCTTT. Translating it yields CAGGDTSNTEAFF.